Listed below are T cell receptor beta chains from one sample, sequenced in a study of blood T cells in healthy people across ages. TCRdb reprocessed the 5' RACE reads with MiXCR, giving one entry per CDR3 protein. The table has around 780,000 distinct CDR3 sequences, about 26% seen once. These sequences were also reported in another study, on T cells of mothers and their children.

The source material was blood. These receptors were collected from a boy younger than 18 in good health. Both conserved end residues are part of each CDR3. D genes are given only for firm matches. Size tells how often a clone was seen (once, few, many) or the class of an expanded clone, and some rows leave it out.

CSARVPGAGELFF,TGCAGTGCTAGGGTCCCAGGTGCCGGGGAGCTGTTTTTT,.,.,TRBJ2-2,TRBV20-1
CASSQYAGGNTGELFF,TGCGCCAGCAGCCAATATGCGGGGGGAAACACCGGGGAGCTGTTTTTT,.,TRBD2,TRBJ2-2,TRBV4-1
CASSTLPGQGASHEQYF,TGTGCCAGCAGTACCCTACCGGGACAGGGGGCTTCCCACGAGCAGTACTTC,.,TRBD1,TRBJ2-7,TRBV6-1
CASSVLAGEGETQYF,TGCGCCAGCAGCGTCCTAGCGGGGGAGGGAGAGACCCAGTACTTC,few,TRBD2,TRBJ2-5,TRBV5-1
CATSREAPTSSRETQYF,TGTGCCACCAGCAGAGAAGCGCCTACCTCAAGCCGGGAGACCCAGTACTTC,few,.,TRBJ2-5,TRBV15
CATSRGRGGETQYF,TGTGCCACCAGCAGAGGCCGGGGAGGAGAGACCCAGTACTTC,few,.,TRBJ2-5,TRBV15
CASSSGPRETQYF,TGTGCCAGCAGCTCGGGACCGCGGGAGACCCAGTACTTC,few,.,TRBJ2-5,TRBV7-9
CAWSVWAVSGANVLTF,TGTGCCTGGAGTGTATGGGCAGTCTCTGGGGCCAACGTCCTGACTTTC,.,.,TRBJ2-6,TRBV30
CATSEKLFF,TGTGCAACTAGTGAAAAACTGTTTTTT,once,.,TRBJ1-4,TRBV24-1
CATSDFAQGAQYF,TGTGCCACCAGTGATTTCGCACAGGGGGCCCAGTACTTC,.,TRBD1,TRBJ2-5,TRBV24-1
CASSTLIAPAPDTDTQYF,TGTGCCAGCAGTACCCTAATAGCCCCGGCCCCGGACACAGATACGCAGTATTTT,once,.,TRBJ2-3,TRBV25-1
CASTKRENYEQYF,TGTGCCAGCACGAAACGGGAGAACTACGAGCAGTACTTC,.,.,TRBJ2-7,TRBV7-9
CSVEVLAGGSSYNEQFF,TGCAGCGTTGAAGTACTAGCGGGGGGCTCATCCTACAATGAGCAGTTCTTC,many,TRBD2,TRBJ2-1,TRBV29-1
CASREWPNEQYF,TGTGCCAGCAGAGAATGGCCCAACGAGCAGTACTTC,.,.,TRBJ2-7,TRBV2
CASRIEGTGSYEQYF,TGTGCCAGCCGGATAGAGGGCACAGGATCCTACGAGCAGTACTTC,.,.,TRBJ2-7,TRBV4-2
CASSERGVHEQFF,TGTGCCAGCAGTGAGCGGGGGGTCCATGAGCAGTTCTTC,few,TRBD2,TRBJ2-1,TRBV11-3
CASSIRDRDYGYTF,TGTGCCAGTAGTATAAGGGACAGGGACTATGGCTACACCTTC,.,TRBD1,TRBJ1-2,TRBV19
CSVTQGRGETQYF,TGCAGTGTTACACAGGGGAGGGGTGAGACCCAGTACTTC,.,.,TRBJ2-5,TRBV20-1
CASSSLLEQYF,TGTGCCAGCAGTTCCCTCCTCGAGCAGTACTTC,many,.,TRBJ2-7,TRBV12-3/TRBV12-4
CASSGGLGREQFF,TGCGCCAGCAGCGGAGGACTGGGGCGTGAGCAGTTCTTC,few,.,TRBJ2-1,TRBV5-1
CAWRKPGGLNEQFF,TGTGCCTGGAGAAAACCGGGGGGGCTCAATGAGCAGTTCTTC,.,TRBD2,TRBJ2-1,TRBV30
CASSSISGANVLTF,TGTGCCAGCAGTTCTATCTCTGGGGCCAACGTCCTGACTTTC,.,.,TRBJ2-6,TRBV6-5
CASSLESDIAEKLFF,TGTGCCAGCAGCTTAGAATCCGACATCGCCGAAAAACTGTTTTTT,.,.,TRBJ1-4,TRBV7-6
CSARDSSPGNTIYF,TGCAGTGCTAGAGATTCCTCCCCAGGAAACACCATATATTTT,few,.,TRBJ1-3,TRBV20-1
CASSTGQGENIQYF,TGTGCCAGCAGCACCGGACAGGGAGAAAACATTCAGTACTTC,few,TRBD1,TRBJ2-4,TRBV5-5
CASSPRDSFLRFF,TGTGCCAGCAGCCCGCGGGACAGTTTTTTGCGGTTCTTC,.,.,TRBJ2-1,TRBV7-9